This T cell receptor (beta chain) was sequenced for a study of persistence of HIV-infected CD4 T cells. Whole-study results and caveats: Antigen-responding cells were enriched for degenerate expanded CDR3beta sequences. Compared with CD3/CD28-stimulated cells, CMV- and Gag-responding cells showed lower TCRbeta richness.

V lost 1 base to trimming and J lost 0 bases; unmatched junction nucleotides: 9. Per the germline V gene, CDR1 is SGHKS and CDR2 is YYEKEE (reference sequence). The CDR3 extends over 19 amino acids. Worth noting for this clone: Its antigen is unidentified.

Cells were stimulated with CMV-infected fibroblast lysates at roughly 10 ug/mL. CD40L/CD69 double-negative CD45RO-high memory CD4+ T cells were collected. Plasma HIV-1 RNA stayed below 50 copies/mL for at least 4 years. The immunoSEQ assay was version 4, run in survey mode. Template was genomic DNA at 10 ng/uL, with up to 1 ug used per sample. Generated by immunoSEQ multiplex PCR, the TCRdb table keeps only in-frame clones and is missing some. The sample holds 37,000 or so clones; approximately 80% are singletons and the top ten take approximately 1.6%. This chain uses TRBV5-5 with TRBJ2-3, with 12 bases identical to TRBD2. This specimen consisted of CD4+ T cells sorted from PBMCs after 18-hour stimulation, obtained from a patient who received antiretroviral therapy. This receptor was identified in an adult man with HIV who was CMV-seropositive. This CDR3 is CASSLRLTSGGSSTDTQYF. In nucleotides, the CDR3 is TGTGCCAGCAGCTTGAGGCTGACTAGCGGGGGCTCTAGCACAGATACGCAGTATTTT.